This TCR beta chain derives from a study of blood T cell repertoires in COVID-19. Study-wide background: The study drew acute and convalescent COVID-19 samples from the United States, Italy and Spain. PBMCs, B-cell-depleted T cells, or T cells provided the cDNA or gDNA that made up the material.

This clone was counted a few times. The CDR3 length is 18 residues. The V gene's germline CDR1 is MGHDK and CDR2 SYGVNS. The J segment lost 5 bases and the V segment lost 1 base, leaving 12 bases of the junction unmatched. Original processing methods: The authors estimated nucleated cell counts from reference gene primer amplification. The table came from immunoSEQ multiplex PCR; TCRdb's copy has only in-frame clones and leaves some out. That table supplies the V and J calls and clone size; D and trimming were determined from the DNA. The sample includes about 74,000 clones, approximately 85% of them seen just once.

Sequencing input: peripheral blood. The genes are TRBV25-1 and TRBJ1-4; 8 nucleotides agree with TRBD1. This receptor was identified in a man aged 65 to 79 with acute or convalescent COVID-19. The DNA of the CDR3 is TGTGCCAGCAGTGAATTCGAGGCGCGGACAGGGAAAAATGAAAAACTGTTTTTT. It is translated as CASSEFEARTGKNEKLFF.